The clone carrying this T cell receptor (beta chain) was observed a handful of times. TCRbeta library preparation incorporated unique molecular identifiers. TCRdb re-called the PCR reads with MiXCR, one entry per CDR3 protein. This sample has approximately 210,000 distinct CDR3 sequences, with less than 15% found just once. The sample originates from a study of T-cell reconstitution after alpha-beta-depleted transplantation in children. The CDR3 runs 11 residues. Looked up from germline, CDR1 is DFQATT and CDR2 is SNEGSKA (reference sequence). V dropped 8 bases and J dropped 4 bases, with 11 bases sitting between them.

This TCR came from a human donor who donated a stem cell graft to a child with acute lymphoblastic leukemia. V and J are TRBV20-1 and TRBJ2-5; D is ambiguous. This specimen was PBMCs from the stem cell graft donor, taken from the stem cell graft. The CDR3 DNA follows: TGCAGTCGCTCTCGTGGAGAGACCCAGTACTTC. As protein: CSRSRGETQYF.